The 18 T cell receptor beta chains below were found in one sample sequenced in a study of blood T cell repertoires in COVID-19. Only in-frame clones appear in the TCRdb table, and some are missing; sequencing was by immunoSEQ multiplex PCR. Of 230,000 or so clones listed, 84% are singletons. The sequenced sample was peripheral blood. The source of these receptors is a man aged 30 to 45 with active or convalescent COVID-19.

The chain has TRBV15 and TRBJ2-2; 10 bases agree with TRBD1. V shed 4 bases, J shed 3 bases, and the junction held 5 bases outside the gene matches. The CDR3 covers 16 residues. The germline V gene encodes CDR1 LNHNV and CDR2 YYDKDF (reference sequence). CDR3 residues: CATSTRTGGYTGELFF. The CDR3 DNA reads TGTGCCACCAGCACCAGGACAGGGGGTTACACCGGGGAGCTGTTTTTT.

The chain combines TRBV7-2 with TRBJ1-1, with D perhaps TRBD1 (5 bases). V was trimmed by 4 bases and J by 13 bases, leaving 22 bases between them. CDR3 size: 14 residues. CDR1 and CDR2 from the germline V gene are SGHTA and FQGNSA. The CDR3 loop reads CASSSGHSAGGDFF. The CDR3 DNA reads TGTGCCAGCAGCTCAGGACACAGTGCGGGGGGGGATTTCTTT. The full variable domain, in which reference TRBV7-2 and TRBJ1-1 provide the parts outside the CDR3, is GAGVSQSPSNKVTEKGKDVELRCDPISGHTALYWYRQSLGQGLEFLIYFQGNSAPDKSGLPSDRFSAERTGGSVSTLTIQRTQQEDSAVYLCASSSGHSAGGDFFGQGTRLTVV.

This clone is a singleton in its sample. The chain employs TRBV7-9 and TRBJ1-2; D not resolved. The CDR3 covers 13 residues. CDR1 SEHNR and CDR2 FQNEAQ come from the germline V gene (reference sequence). Trimming removed 3 bases from V and 7 bases from J, with 12 bases in between. The CDR3 is CASSLSGSGGYTF. As DNA, the CDR3 is TGTGCCAGCAGCTTGAGTGGGTCGGGTGGCTACACCTTC.

The chain couples TRBV27 to TRBJ1-5; no firm D call. CDR1 and CDR2 from the germline V gene are MNHEY and SMNVEV (reference sequence). V shed 6 bases and J shed 4 bases, with 7 bases lying between them. The CDR3 is 12 residues long. This CDR3 reads CASRAFNQPQHF. The CDR3 DNA reads TGTGCCAGCAGGGCCTTTAATCAGCCCCAGCATTTT.

This CDR3 is CASRFRGTYEQYF. The CDR3 coding sequence is TGTGCCAGCAGGTTCAGGGGTACCTACGAGCAGTACTTC. This chain joins TRBV28 and TRBJ2-7, with D possibly TRBD1 on 6 matching bases. The CDR3 consists of 13 residues. From germline, CDR1 is MDHEN and CDR2 SYDVKM. V lost 6 bases to trimming and J lost 2 bases, with 11 bases between them.

This sequence joins TRBV6-6 and TRBJ1-2; maybe TRBD1 (5 bases). Trimming took 7 bases from V and 2 from J, leaving 20 bases between them. The length of the CDR3 is 16 residues. Germline-derived CDR1 and CDR2 are MNHNY and SVGAGI (reference sequence). DNA of the CDR3: TGTGCCAGCACCACGGGGGGGTCGGGGTTAAACTATGGCTACACCTTC. It translates to CASTTGGSGLNYGYTF.

Only a few counts were recorded for this clone. The V gene is TRBV7-2, the J gene TRBJ2-2; a possible D gene is TRBD2 (6 bases). The germline V gene has CDR1 SGHTA and CDR2 FQGNSA. CDR3 size: 15 residues. The V end was cut by 0 bases, the J end by 1 base, with 6 bases between. DNA of the CDR3: TGTGCCAGCAGCTTAGCTAGCGGGAACACCGGGGAGCTGTTTTTT. Residues: CASSLASGNTGELFF.

This clone was observed once. This sequence joins TRBV7-8 and TRBJ1-1; 7 bases are shared with TRBD1. Trimming at V came to 5 bases and at J to 5 bases, leaving 11 bases not matched to a gene. The CDR3 totals 15 residues. CDR1 is SGHVS and CDR2 is FQNEAQ in the germline V gene. The CDR3 DNA sequence: TGTGCCAGCAGCAATCGACAGGCAGGGGGGACTGAAGCTTTCTTT. It is translated as CASSNRQAGGTEAFF.

The V gene is TRBV2, the J gene TRBJ2-2; tentative D call: TRBD1 (6 bases). Germline V gene data show CDR1 as SNHLY and CDR2 as FYNNEI. V was clipped by 6 bases and J by 7 bases, with 15 bases between them. The CDR3 covers 14 residues. CDR3 sequence (DNA): TGTGCCAGCAGCCCACAGGGATGGGGCGGGGAGCTGTTTTTT. This encodes CASSPQGWGGELFF.

The chain joins TRBV2 to TRBJ1-5, with D perhaps matching TRBD1 (6 bases). CDR3 size: 15 residues. Between the trimmed V and J ends, which lost 6 bases and 2 bases, there was a span of 14 bases. Germline V lookup: CDR1 SNHLY, CDR2 FYNNEI. CDR3 in DNA: TGTGCCAGCAGGCCCGGGACACTTGGCAATCAGCCCCAGCATTTT. It is translated as CASRPGTLGNQPQHF.

The V and J genes are TRBV10-1 and TRBJ1-6; D not certain. Trimming shortened V by 7 bases and J by 9 bases, and 13 bases separated the two germline ends. The CDR3 is made up of 13 amino acids. CDR1 is WNHNN and CDR2 is SYGVQD in the germline V gene (reference sequence). DNA of the CDR3: TGCGCCAGCACCCGTGGCCGGGGTTCACCCCTCCACTTT. It is translated as CASTRGRGSPLHF.

The chain has TRBV4-3 and TRBJ1-2; the D is unclear. The germline V gene has CDR1 LGHNA and CDR2 YSLEER. The CDR3 loop spans 13 amino acids. The V and J ends lost 1 base and 5 bases respectively, with 8 bases between them. In nucleotides, the CDR3 is TGCGCCAGCAGCCAAGGGGCCTTTTATGGCTACACCTTC. It is translated as CASSQGAFYGYTF.

As DNA, the CDR3 is TGTGCCAGCAGACTATCGGGACAGGGTTCGGGGGGCTACACCTTC. Translated: CASRLSGQGSGGYTF. The rearrangement joins TRBV3-1 (or the pseudogene TRBV3-2) to TRBJ1-2; TRBD1 agrees at 9 bases. Trimming removed 6 bases from V and 8 bases from J; junction bases left unmatched: 13. The CDR3 loop spans 15 amino acids. Germline V gene data show CDR1 as LGHDT and CDR2 as YNNKEL (reference sequence).

The rearrangement joins TRBV20-1 to TRBJ1-5; D is unclear. Germline V lookup: CDR1 DFQATT, CDR2 SNEGSKA (reference sequence). V was cut by 3 bases and J by 4 bases, with 19 bases left in between. This CDR3 is 16 amino acids long. The DNA for the CDR3 is TGCAGTGCTAGTGCAAACCGGGGAAGTAGGAATCAGCCCCAGCATTTT. Translating gives CSASANRGSRNQPQHF.

This clone was detected only a few times. The CDR3 coding sequence is TGTGCCAGCAGCTTAGGCAGGGAAATCACTGAAGCTTTCTTT. It is translated as CASSLGREITEAFF. The gene calls are TRBV7-9 and TRBJ1-1; perhaps TRBD1 as D (5 bases). Germline loops: CDR1 SEHNR, CDR2 FQNEAQ (reference sequence). The CDR3 covers 14 residues. The V end was cut by 1 base, the J end by 4 bases, with 10 bases between. The whole variable domain, filled in from reference TRBV7-9 and TRBJ1-1, reads DTGVSQNPRHKITKRGQNVTFRCDPISEHNRLYWYRQTLGQGPEFLTYFQNEAQLEKSRLLSDRFSAERPKGSFSTLEIQRTEQGDSAMYLCASSLGREITEAFFGQGTRLTVV.

This clone was seen just once. The J gene is TRBJ1-2, the V gene TRBV3-1 (or the pseudogene TRBV3-2), with D unclear. The V gene's germline CDR1 is LGHDT and CDR2 YNNKEL (reference sequence). With 3 bases removed from V and 5 bases from J, the gap between germline ends came to 10 bases. The CDR3 is 13 residues long. CDR3 amino acids: CASSQRDAYGYTF. The CDR3 nucleotides read TGTGCCAGCAGCCAGCGGGATGCATATGGCTACACCTTC.

CDR3 in DNA: TGTGCCAGCAGCCCTGGTACGGTACTGAGCGGGGAGCTGTTTTTT. Translation gives CASSPGTVLSGELFF. The chain joins TRBV5-5 to TRBJ2-2; no clear D. V lost 4 bases and J lost 7, with 17 bases in between. CDR3 size: 15 residues. In germline, CDR1 is SGHKS, CDR2 YYEKEE (reference sequence).

V is TRBV28 and J is TRBJ2-1; possibly TRBD2 for D (6 bases). V lost 7 bases, J lost 0 bases, and 10 bases lay in between. Germline V gene sequence: CDR1 MDHEN, CDR2 SYDVKM. The length of the CDR3 is 14 residues. CDR3 DNA: TGTGCCAGCAAGGCGGGGAGCTCCTACAATGAGCAGTTCTTC. Protein sequence: CASKAGSSYNEQFF.